This T cell receptor beta chain was recorded in a study of shared clonotypes between healthy human individuals. Study results and limitations: The study found roughly 5% of naive CD4 clonotypes shared across a few donors. Memory subsets generally showed smaller estimated richness than naive subsets did.

As concerns this clone: Its antigen is unidentified.

Terminally differentiated effector memory CD45RA+ cells were left out of the naive CD8 fraction, which was CD45RO-negative and positively selected for CCR7. Some clones are missing from TCRdb's copy, which holds only in-frame ones; the method was immunoSEQ multiplex PCR. The profile shows hundreds of thousands of clones, 95% to 96% of them singletons. The CDR3 sequence is 13 residues long. Deletions cut 0 bases from V and 6 bases from J, with 6 bases between. From germline, CDR1 is SGDLS and CDR2 YYNGEE. The sample was naive CD8+ T cells sorted from blood. The TCR sequence derives from a woman younger than 45 in good health. This sequence joins TRBV9 and TRBJ2-2; D is unclear. CDR3 sequence: CASSVAPPGELFF. CDR3 bases: TGTGCCAGCAGCGTAGCCCCCCCCGGGGAGCTGTTTTTT.